The 11 T cell receptor beta chains below come from one sample, sequenced in a study of technical replicates of blood from several donors. Profiling relied on immunoSEQ multiplex PCR, and the TCRdb table lists in-frame clones only, not all of them. The sample lists fewer than 100,000 clones, around nine tenths occurring once. Sequencing input: T cells isolated from PBMCs. Receptors originate from a human donor in good health.

The chain couples TRBV6-9 to TRBJ2-1; D perhaps matches TRBD1 (5 bases). The CDR3 loop spans 14 amino acids. Germline CDR1 MNHGY, CDR2 SVAAGI. Trimming shortened V by 4 bases and J by 9 bases, and 16 bases separated the two germline ends. The CDR3: CASSSTNRCVEQFF. CDR3 coding DNA: TGTGCCAGCAGTTCAACCAACAGGTGTGTTGAGCAGTTCTTC.

J is TRBJ2-1 and V is TRBV30, with D perhaps matching TRBD2 (6 bases). The germline CDR1 and CDR2 sequences are GTSNPN and SVGIG (reference sequence). Trimming removed 2 bases at V and 2 bases at J, with 10 bases between. The CDR3 is made up of 14 amino acids. CDR3 DNA sequence: TGTGCCTGGAGTACCTCGGGAGCCTACAATGAGCAGTTCTTC. Translating gives CAWSTSGAYNEQFF.

This clone was observed a single time. The chain employs TRBV14 and TRBJ2-3, with TRBD1 matching 7 bases. Germline V gene lookup returns CDR1 SGHDN and CDR2 FVKESK. CDR3 length: 14 amino acids. V lost 4 bases and J lost 12; bases outside the gene matches: 13. The CDR3 spells CASSRFNRDRKQYF. CDR3 in DNA: TGTGCCAGCAGCCGATTCAACCGGGACAGAAAACAGTATTTT.

This clone was recorded a few times. The chain uses TRBV18 and TRBJ2-1; 13 bases align to TRBD2. After removal of 3 bases from V and 5 bases from J, the junction contained 10 bases not matched to a gene. This CDR3 spans 18 amino acids. Germline values: CDR1 KGHSH, CDR2 LQKENI. In DNA, the CDR3 is TGTGCCAGCTCACCTGGCGGACTAGCGGGGGTCAAAAACAATGAGCAGTTCTTC. Encoded protein: CASSPGGLAGVKNNEQFF. The whole variable domain, remainder taken from reference TRBV18 and TRBJ2-1, is NAGVMQNPRHLVRRRGQEARLRCSPMKGHSHVYWYRQLPEEGLKFMVYLQKENIIDESGMPKERFSAEFPKEGPSILRIQQVVRGDSAAYFCASSPGGLAGVKNNEQFFGPGTRLTVL.

CDR3 in amino acids: CADDSNYGYTF. CDR3 nucleotide sequence: TGTGCCGACGACTCTAACTATGGCTACACCTTC. J is TRBJ1-2 and V is TRBV21-1. TRBV21-1 corresponds to a pseudogene. The CDR3 consists of 11 residues.

The CDR3 loop reads CASSSQGVSPLHF. CDR3 coding DNA: TGTGCCAGCAGCTCACAGGGAGTGTCACCCCTCCACTTT. The rearrangement joins TRBV7-9 to TRBJ1-6, with D possibly matching TRBD1 (6 bases). CDR1 is SEHNR and CDR2 is FQNEAQ in the germline V gene (reference sequence). This CDR3 is 13 amino acids long. V dropped 4 bases and J dropped 10 bases, with 11 bases sitting between them.

The chain joins TRBV7-8 to TRBJ2-1, with 11 bases identical to TRBD2. CDR1 SGHVS and CDR2 FQNEAQ come from the germline V gene. The CDR3 has 15 amino acids. With V trimmed by 4 bases and J by 8 bases, 7 bases remained unmatched. In nucleotides, the CDR3 is TGTGCCAGCAGCTCTTTAGCGGGGGGGGGCGATGAGCAGTTCTTC. It encodes CASSSLAGGGDEQFF.

Points on this clone: Germline and junction disagree at one end, which may indicate a read error. DNA for the CDR3: TGTGCCATCCGGTCTGAAAACACCATATATTTT. It translates to CAIRSENTIYF. The chain has TRBV19 and TRBJ1-3; D gene ambiguous. The germline CDR1 and CDR2 sequences are LNHDA and SQIVND (reference sequence). This CDR3 region has 11 residues.

Regarding this clone: Other DNA sequences in the same sample also yield this CDR3. This chain links TRBV27 with TRBJ2-7; 10 bases map to TRBD2. CDR1 is MNHEY, CDR2 SMNVEV, per germline (reference sequence). Unmatched junction bases numbered 2, after V lost 6 bases and J lost 3 bases. This CDR3 is built from 13 residues. The CDR3 reads CASSLAGGYEQYF. In DNA form, the CDR3 reads TGTGCCAGCAGCTTAGCGGGGGGCTACGAGCAGTACTTC.

The V gene is TRBV2, the J gene TRBJ2-7; 9 bases fit TRBD1. Germline CDR1 reads SNHLY; CDR2 reads FYNNEI. The CDR3 loop spans 14 amino acids. V was clipped by 4 bases and J by 2 bases; unmatched bases: 3. The CDR3 reads CASSVDRGAYEQYF. The DNA for the CDR3 is TGTGCCAGCAGTGTGGACAGGGGTGCCTACGAGCAGTACTTC.

CDR3 coding DNA: TGCGCCAGCAGCTTGGAGCGGGACAGGGGGGAGACCCAGTACTTC. Its translation is CASSLERDRGETQYF. The chain combines TRBV5-1 with TRBJ2-5, with TRBD1 matching 11 bases. J lost 5 bases, V lost 0 bases, and 3 bases had no gene match. Germline CDR1 and CDR2: SGHRS and YFSETQ. The CDR3 extends over 15 amino acids.